This TCR beta chain was obtained from a study of blood T cell repertoires in COVID-19. Study in general: The analysed material was cDNA or gDNA that came from T cells, B-cell-depleted T cells, or PBMCs.

Here immunoSEQ multiplex PCR was the method, and the copy in TCRdb shows in-frame clones only, minus some. The data hold roughly 200,000 clones, with 70% to 90% observed a single time. The receptor was derived from a woman between 35 and 50 years old with acute COVID-19. Sequenced input: PBMCs or T cells enriched from blood (not recorded which).

CDR3 DNA sequence: TGTGCCAGCAGTTTCACAAATCACTATGGCTACACCTTC. Amino acids: CASSFTNHYGYTF. The rearrangement joins TRBV27 to TRBJ1-2, with unresolved D. CDR3 length equals 13 residues. Germline V CDR1 and CDR2: MNHEY, SMNVEV (reference sequence). Trimming stripped 3 bases from V and 3 bases from J, with 8 bases between.